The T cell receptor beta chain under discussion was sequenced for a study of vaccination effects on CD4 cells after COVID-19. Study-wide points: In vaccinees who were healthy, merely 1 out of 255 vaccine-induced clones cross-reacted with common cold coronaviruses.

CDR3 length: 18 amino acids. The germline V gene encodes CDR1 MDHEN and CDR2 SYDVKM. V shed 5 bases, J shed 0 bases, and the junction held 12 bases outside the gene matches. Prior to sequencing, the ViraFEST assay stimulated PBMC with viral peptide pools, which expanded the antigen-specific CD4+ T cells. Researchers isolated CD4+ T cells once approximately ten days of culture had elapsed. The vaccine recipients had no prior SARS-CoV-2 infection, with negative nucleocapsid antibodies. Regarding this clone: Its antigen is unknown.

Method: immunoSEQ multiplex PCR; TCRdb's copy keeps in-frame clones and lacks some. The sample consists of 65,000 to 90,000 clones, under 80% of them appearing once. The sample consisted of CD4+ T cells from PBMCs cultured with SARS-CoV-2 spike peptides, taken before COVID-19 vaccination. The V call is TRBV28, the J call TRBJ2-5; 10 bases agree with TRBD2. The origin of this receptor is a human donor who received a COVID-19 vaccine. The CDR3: CASSILLAGRGNQETQYF. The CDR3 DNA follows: TGTGCCAGCAGTATCCTACTAGCGGGGAGGGGGAACCAAGAGACCCAGTACTTC.